What follows are 9 T cell receptor beta chains derived from one specimen sequenced in a study of patients and donors after allogeneic stem cell transplantation. From the RT-PCR reads, TCRdb called clonotypes with MiXCR, one entry per CDR3 protein. This table holds under 2,500 distinct CDR3 sequences, around 5% found once. What was sequenced was blood, either unsorted or a sorted T cell fraction (not recorded which). The receptors were gathered from a human donor who was either an allogeneic HSCT recipient or a stem cell or donor lymphocyte infusion donor (not recorded which). It is not recorded whose cells these are; they may come from a transplant donor.

The J gene is TRBJ1-1, the V gene TRBV12-3 or TRBV12-4; D remains unclear. V lost 2 bases and J lost 6, with 10 bases in between. This CDR3 is built from 13 residues. The CDR3 spells CASSLWGNAEAFF. In nucleotides, the CDR3 is TGTGCCAGCAGTTTATGGGGTAACGCTGAAGCTTTCTTT.

This clonotype is judged medium-sized (0.01 to 0.1%). The J gene is TRBJ2-5, the V gene TRBV5-5; tentatively, D is TRBD1 (8 bases). The CDR3 runs 14 residues. Between the trimmed V and J ends, which lost 4 bases and 5 bases, there was a span of 15 bases. CDR1 and CDR2 from the germline V gene are SGHKS and YYEKEE (reference sequence). The chain's CDR3 is CASSGTGGGETQYF. Here the CDR3 DNA reads TGTGCCAGCAGCGGCACAGGGGGAGGGGAGACCCAGTACTTC. Full variable domain (remainder filled in from reference TRBV5-5 and TRBJ2-5): DAGVTQSPTHLIKTRGQQVTLRCSPISGHKSVSWYQQVLGQGPQFIFQYYEKEERGRGNFPDRFSARQFPNYSSELNVNALLLGDSALYLCASSGTGGGETQYFGPGTRLLVL.

By share of the sample, this clonotype is medium-sized. This chain uses TRBV14 with TRBJ2-7; 8 bases agree with TRBD2. V was clipped by 4 bases and J by 5 bases; unmatched bases: 7. The CDR3 length is 14 residues. Looked up from germline, CDR1 is SGHDN and CDR2 is FVKESK. The CDR3 coding sequence is TGTGCCAGCAGCCTTAAGCGGGAGTGGCACGAGCAGTACTTC. Residues: CASSLKREWHEQYF.

This clonotype was detected only a few times. The chain links TRBV5-1 to TRBJ2-5; D is unclear. There are 12 residues in the CDR3. From germline, CDR1 is SGHRS and CDR2 YFSETQ. V was cut by 3 bases and J by 5 bases, with 8 bases left in between. The CDR3 sequence is CASSSNLETQYF. Written as DNA, the CDR3 is TGCGCCAGCAGCTCGAACTTGGAGACCCAGTACTTC.

This clonotype is medium-sized. This rearrangement joins TRBV7-3 to TRBJ2-1; D is undetermined. The CDR3 is 13 residues long. Germline V gives CDR1 SGHTA, CDR2 FQGTGA. V dropped 4 bases and J dropped 6 bases, with 10 bases sitting between them. The CDR3 DNA follows: TGTGCCAGCAGCTCCACCCTTGGCAATGAGCAGTTCTTC. Translating gives CASSSTLGNEQFF.

In this sample, this clonotype is medium-sized. The V gene is TRBV15, the J gene TRBJ1-3, with 7 bases lining up with TRBD1. J was trimmed by 1 base and V by 0 bases; bases with no gene match: 0. The germline CDR1 and CDR2 sequences are LNHNV and YYDKDF (reference sequence). The CDR3 covers 15 residues. The CDR3 DNA is TGTGCCACCAGCAGAGAGGGACAGTCTGGAAACACCATATATTTT. Translating gives CATSREGQSGNTIYF.

By sample fraction, this clonotype is medium-sized. The chain is built from TRBV25-1 and TRBJ2-1; either TRBD1 or TRBD2 may supply D (5 bases each). Trimming took off 9 bases at V and 3 bases at J, with 15 bases between the two ends. The CDR3 contains 14 residues. Germline CDR1 MGHDK, CDR2 SYGVNS. CDR3 region: CASSRGPLYNEQFF. The DNA for the CDR3 is TGTGCCAGTAGCCGGGGCCCTCTCTACAATGAGCAGTTCTTC.

This clonotype is labeled medium-sized. The chain carries TRBV7-2 and TRBJ2-1, with D hard to call. The CDR3 has 12 amino acids. V gave up 1 base and J gave up 9 bases, with 7 bases separating them. CDR1 and CDR2 (germline): SGHTA, FQGNSA. Here the CDR3 reads CASSLGEGEQFF. The CDR3 bases are TGTGCCAGCAGCTTAGGGGAAGGTGAGCAGTTCTTC.

This clonotype was observed a handful of times. The conserved final phenylalanine or tryptophan is absent from the CDR3, which likely points to a read error. The limits of the CDR3 on the DNA are not certain, so only TCRdb's listed CDR3 is given. This rearrangement joins TRBV7-2 to TRBJ2-5; TRBD2 is the table's D call and was not checked against the DNA. Germline CDR1 reads SGHTA; CDR2 reads FQGNSA. Ends included, the CDR3 has 13 residues. CDR3: CASSLGGLAGAFL.